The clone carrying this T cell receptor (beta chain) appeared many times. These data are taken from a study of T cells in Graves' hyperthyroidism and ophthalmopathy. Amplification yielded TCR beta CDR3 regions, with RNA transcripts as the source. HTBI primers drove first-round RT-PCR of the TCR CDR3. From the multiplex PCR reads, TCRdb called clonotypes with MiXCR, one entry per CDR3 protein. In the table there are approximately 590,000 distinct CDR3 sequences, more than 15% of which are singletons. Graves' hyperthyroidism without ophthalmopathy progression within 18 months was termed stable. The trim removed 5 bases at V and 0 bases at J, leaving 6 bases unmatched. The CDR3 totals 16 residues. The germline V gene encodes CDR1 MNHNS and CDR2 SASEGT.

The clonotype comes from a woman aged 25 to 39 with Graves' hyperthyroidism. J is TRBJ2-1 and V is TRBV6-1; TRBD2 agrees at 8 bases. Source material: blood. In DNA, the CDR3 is TGTGCCAGCAGTCGACTAGCGCCAAGCTCCTACAATGAGCAGTTCTTC. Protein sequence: CASSRLAPSSYNEQFF.